This passage covers 25 T cell receptor beta chains from one sample sequenced in a study of stem cell transplantation in POMP-related autoinflammatory disease. The table came from immunoSEQ multiplex PCR; TCRdb's copy has only in-frame clones and leaves some out. The sample includes tens of thousands of clones, roughly 88% of them seen just once. The sequences come from CD4+ T cells from PBMCs, collected after stem cell transplantation. Every receptor here comes from a human patient with POMP-related autoinflammation and immune dysregulation (PRAID). Some T cells may have come from the graft donor.

V gene TRBV24-1 combines with J gene TRBJ1-2; TRBD1 might be the D (5 bases). Trimming stripped 4 bases from V and 4 bases from J, with 12 bases between. CDR1 and CDR2 from the germline V gene are KGHDR and SFDVKD. The CDR3 sequence is 14 residues long. CDR3 coding DNA: TGTGCCACCAGTGACTCTCAGGGCTCCTATGGCTACACCTTC. Amino acid sequence: CATSDSQGSYGYTF.

The chain carries TRBV5-1 and TRBJ2-3; D uncertain. CDR1 is SGHRS, CDR2 YFSETQ, per germline. V dropped 4 bases and J dropped 3 bases, with 12 bases sitting between them. The length of the CDR3 is 14 residues. CDR3 DNA sequence: TGCGCCAGCAGCCCGGGCCGTTTGACAGATACGCAGTATTTT. The encoded protein is CASSPGRLTDTQYF.

The chain combines TRBV3-1 (or the pseudogene TRBV3-2) with TRBJ2-7; 8 bases agree with TRBD2. V shed 5 bases, J shed 4 bases, and the junction held 10 bases outside the gene matches. The CDR3 spans 15 residues. Per germline, CDR1 LGHDT and CDR2 YNNKEL (reference sequence). CDR3 in amino acids: CASSEASGSTYEQYF. As DNA, the CDR3 is TGTGCCAGCAGCGAGGCCAGCGGGAGTACTTACGAGCAGTACTTC.

The rearrangement joins TRBV4-2 to TRBJ2-7, with 9 bases fitting TRBD1. The V segment lost 0 bases and the J segment 0 bases; nucleotides outside the gene matches: 6. Germline V gives CDR1 LGHNA, CDR2 YNFKEQ. This CDR3 has 17 residues. The CDR3 bases are TGTGCCAGCAGCCAAGATGGGGGACAGGGTGGCTCCTACGAGCAGTACTTC. It yields the protein CASSQDGGQGGSYEQYF.

In nucleotides, the CDR3 is TGTGCCAGCAGCTCCGGGACAGGGGGGAAGACCCAGTACTTC. Amino acids: CASSSGTGGKTQYF. The V gene is TRBV7-7, the J gene TRBJ2-5; TRBD1 aligns across 11 bases. Trimming took 4 bases from V and 6 from J; bases not matched to a gene: 4. The CDR3 totals 14 residues. Looked up from germline, CDR1 is SSHAT and CDR2 is FNYEAQ (reference sequence).

This clone was seen more than once but under ten times. The V gene is TRBV15, the J gene TRBJ2-2; a weak D match, TRBD1 (6 bases). V was clipped by 4 bases and J by 1 base, with 10 bases between them. The length of the CDR3 is 15 residues. The V gene's germline CDR1 is LNHNV and CDR2 YYDKDF (reference sequence). CDR3 nucleotide sequence: TGTGCCACCAGCAACAGGGTGGGGAACACCGGGGAGCTGTTTTTT. Translating gives CATSNRVGNTGELFF.

The V call is TRBV24-1, the J call TRBJ2-1; 10 bases align to TRBD2. The CDR3 extends over 18 amino acids. Per germline, CDR1 KGHDR and CDR2 SFDVKD. Germline trimming cut 12 bases from V and 1 base from J; bases unmatched to any gene: 17. The CDR3 here is CAVGDNSGRRRSYNEQFF. DNA of the CDR3: TGTGCCGTCGGGGACAATAGCGGGAGGAGGCGGTCCTACAATGAGCAGTTCTTC.

The chain is built from TRBV7-3 and TRBJ2-2, with unresolved D. V lost 2 bases, J lost 3 bases, and 10 bases lay in between. CDR1 and CDR2 (germline): SGHTA, FQGTGA. This CDR3 is built from 15 residues. CDR3 DNA sequence: TGTGCCAGCAGCTTAGGCGATATGCACACCGGGGAGCTGTTTTTT. Protein: CASSLGDMHTGELFF.

This chain links TRBV5-1 with TRBJ2-5, with D maybe TRBD2 (5 bases). Germline V gene sequence: CDR1 SGHRS, CDR2 YFSETQ. The CDR3 spans 14 residues. The germline V and J ends were trimmed by 4 bases and 1 base, with 11 bases remaining between them. The DNA for the CDR3 is TGCGCCAGCAGCCTCCGGACTGCCCAAGAGACCCAGTACTTC. It specifies CASSLRTAQETQYF.

CDR3 in DNA: TGTGCCAGCAGCTTAATGGGCCTAGGTACCGATACGCAGTATTTT. Translating gives CASSLMGLGTDTQYF. This chain links TRBV11-3 with TRBJ2-3; no firm D call. Trimming removed 2 bases at V and 6 bases at J, with 15 bases between. Germline V gene data show CDR1 as SGHNT and CDR2 as YENEEA. CDR3 length: 15 amino acids. Together with reference TRBV11-3 and TRBJ2-3, the CDR3 gives the full variable domain: EAGVVQSPRYKIIEKKQPVAFWCNPISGHNTLYWYLQNLGQGPELLIRYENEEAVDDSQLPKDRFSAERLKGVDSTLKIQPAELGDSAVYLCASSLMGLGTDTQYFGPGTRLTVL.

The V call is TRBV25-1, the J call TRBJ1-4, with unresolved D. The CDR3 is made up of 16 amino acids. V lost 1 base, J lost 0 bases, and 9 bases lay in between. The germline gives CDR1 MGHDK, CDR2 SYGVNS. CDR3 residues: CASSESRGTTNEKLFF. The CDR3 nucleotides are TGTGCCAGCAGTGAATCCCGCGGGACAACTAATGAAAAACTGTTTTTT.

V gene TRBV29-1 combines with J gene TRBJ2-7; D is ambiguous. Germline assignment: CDR1 SQVTM and CDR2 ANQGSEA. The CDR3 runs to 11 residues. The V gene lost 4 bases and the J gene lost 5 bases, with 9 bases spanning the gap. The CDR3 DNA follows: TGCAGCGTTGGACAACTCCACGAGCAGTACTTC. It yields the protein CSVGQLHEQYF.

The table lists this clone with a count of one. The CDR3 here is CASSQVRREGRTQYF. The CDR3 DNA is TGTGCCAGCAGCCAAGTGAGGAGGGAGGGCCGGACCCAGTACTTC. The chain carries TRBV3-1 (or the pseudogene TRBV3-2) and TRBJ2-5, with 7 bases aligning to TRBD2. Per germline, CDR1 LGHDT and CDR2 YNNKEL (reference sequence). This CDR3 region has 15 residues. The junction had 9 bases not matched to a gene; V was cut back by 1 base and J by 7 bases.

The chain employs TRBV18 and TRBJ2-5; 7 bases are shared with TRBD1. The CDR3 is 13 amino acids. Looked up from germline, CDR1 is KGHSH and CDR2 is LQKENI. V lost 8 bases, J lost 2 bases, and 5 bases stayed unmatched. CDR3 region: CASAQTGQETQYF. For the CDR3, the DNA is TGTGCCAGCGCACAGACAGGGCAAGAGACCCAGTACTTC.

The chain has TRBV27 and TRBJ2-7; 7 bases line up with TRBD1. This CDR3 is built from 17 residues. The junction had 11 bases not matched to a gene; V was cut back by 0 bases and J by 3 bases. Germline CDR1 MNHEY, CDR2 SMNVEV (reference sequence). The CDR3 region is CASSLSPRSAGGYEQYF. CDR3 DNA sequence: TGTGCCAGCAGTTTATCGCCCAGGTCGGCAGGGGGCTACGAGCAGTACTTC.

In this sample, this clone turned up once. The chain is built from TRBV4-2 and TRBJ2-5; TRBD1 agrees at 7 bases. V lost 2 bases and J lost 2; bases outside the gene matches: 5. The CDR3 is 15 residues long. Germline V gene sequence: CDR1 LGHNA, CDR2 YNFKEQ. Written as DNA, the CDR3 is TGTGCCAGCAGCCAAACCGGGACAGTTCAAGAGACCCAGTACTTC. Protein sequence: CASSQTGTVQETQYF.

The chain links TRBV6-5 to TRBJ1-4; no definite D call. The CDR3 runs 14 residues. Per the germline V gene, CDR1 is MNHEY and CDR2 is SVGAGI. The germline V and J ends were trimmed by 6 bases and 6 bases, with 14 bases remaining between them. CDR3 protein: CASRRRRLDEKLFF. The CDR3, as DNA: TGTGCCAGCAGGCGGCGGCGGCTAGATGAAAAACTGTTTTTT.

This clone was observed once. The chain links TRBV7-2 to TRBJ2-7; 8 nucleotides match TRBD2. The CDR3 runs 14 residues. V trimming: 6 bases; J trimming: 3 bases; junction bases outside the gene matches: 7. CDR1 and CDR2 from the germline V gene are SGHTA and FQGNSA. The CDR3: CASSPRSGSYEQYF. CDR3 in DNA: TGTGCCAGCAGTCCCCGCAGCGGGAGCTACGAGCAGTACTTC. The variable domain in full, completed from reference TRBV7-2 and TRBJ2-7, reads GAGVSQSPSNKVTEKGKDVELRCDPISGHTALYWYRQSLGQGLEFLIYFQGNSAPDKSGLPSDRFSAERTGGSVSTLTIQRTQQEDSAVYLCASSPRSGSYEQYFGPGTRLTVT.

This chain links TRBV20-1 with TRBJ1-5; D is uncertain. Germline V gives CDR1 DFQATT, CDR2 SNEGSKA (reference sequence). This CDR3 contains 13 residues. Trimming removed 3 bases at V and 5 bases at J, with 11 bases between. This chain's CDR3 is CSASYTIHQPQHF. CDR3 in DNA: TGCAGTGCTAGTTACACAATTCATCAGCCCCAGCATTTT.

The V call is TRBV5-1, the J call TRBJ1-6; D is uncertain. Between the trimmed V and J ends, which lost 5 bases and 7 bases, there was a span of 16 bases. Looked up from germline, CDR1 is SGHRS and CDR2 is YFSETQ. The CDR3 totals 15 residues. The CDR3 spells CASRGFWTNNSPLHF. CDR3 bases: TGCGCCAGCAGGGGTTTCTGGACCAACAATTCACCCCTCCACTTT.

The gene calls are TRBV19 and TRBJ1-4, with 7 positions matching TRBD1. J gave up 5 bases and V 6 bases, and 12 bases lay outside the gene matches. This CDR3 is built from 16 residues. Per germline, CDR1 LNHDA and CDR2 SQIVND (reference sequence). CDR3 in DNA: TGTGCCAGTAGCGGACAGGCACTCTCGGGGAATGAAAAACTGTTTTTT. It specifies CASSGQALSGNEKLFF.

The chain uses TRBV10-3 and TRBJ1-2, with D tentatively TRBD1 (5 bases). Deletions cut 7 bases from V and 0 bases from J, with 12 bases between. Germline V CDR1 and CDR2: ENHRY, SYGVKD. This CDR3 is 14 amino acids long. The CDR3 sequence is CAITATEANYGYTF. In DNA form, the CDR3 reads TGTGCCATCACCGCGACAGAAGCTAACTATGGCTACACCTTC.

V usage is TRBV4-1 and J usage is TRBJ2-1, with D perhaps TRBD1 or TRBD2 (6 bases each). Trimming removed 0 bases at V and 2 bases at J, with 20 bases between. CDR1 MGHRA and CDR2 YSYEKL come from the germline V gene. The CDR3 covers 19 residues. CDR3 sequence (DNA): TGCGCCAGCAGCCAAGAGGGCCCCGGGGGCAGGGCGCCCTACAATGAGCAGTTCTTC. Its protein is CASSQEGPGGRAPYNEQFF.

The rearrangement uses TRBV15 and TRBJ1-1; the D is unclear. The CDR3 is 13 residues long. Trimming removed 2 bases at V and 3 bases at J, with 7 bases between. From germline, CDR1 is LNHNV and CDR2 YYDKDF (reference sequence). The CDR3 sequence: CATSRRFDTEAFF. DNA of the CDR3: TGTGCCACCAGCAGACGTTTCGACACTGAAGCTTTCTTT.

The CDR3 DNA reads TGTGCCAGCAGTGACTCTGGGGACACCGGGGAGCTGTTTTTT. It is translated as CASSDSGDTGELFF. The V call is TRBV6-4, the J call TRBJ2-2, with D unresolved. Trimming left V 0 bases short and J 3 bases short, with 5 bases between. Germline V CDR1 and CDR2: MRHNA, SNTAGT. This CDR3 contains 14 residues.